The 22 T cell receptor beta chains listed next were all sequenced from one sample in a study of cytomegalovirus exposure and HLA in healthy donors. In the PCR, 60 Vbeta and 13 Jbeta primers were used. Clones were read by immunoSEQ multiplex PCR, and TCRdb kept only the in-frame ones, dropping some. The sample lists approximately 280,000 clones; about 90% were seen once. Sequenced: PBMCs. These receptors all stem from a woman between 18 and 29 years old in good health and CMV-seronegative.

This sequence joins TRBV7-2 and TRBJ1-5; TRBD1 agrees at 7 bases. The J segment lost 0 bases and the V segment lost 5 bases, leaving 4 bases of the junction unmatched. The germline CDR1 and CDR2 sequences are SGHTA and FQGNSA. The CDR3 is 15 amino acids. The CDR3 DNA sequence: TGTGCCAGCAGCACACAGGGGTATAGCAATCAGCCCCAGCATTTT. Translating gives CASSTQGYSNQPQHF.

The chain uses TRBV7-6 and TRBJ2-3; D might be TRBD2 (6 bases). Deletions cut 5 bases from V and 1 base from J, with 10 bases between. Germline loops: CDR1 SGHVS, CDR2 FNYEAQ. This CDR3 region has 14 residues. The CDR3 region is CASSVTGGTDTQYF. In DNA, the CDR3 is TGTGCCAGCAGCGTCACGGGGGGCACAGATACGCAGTATTTT.

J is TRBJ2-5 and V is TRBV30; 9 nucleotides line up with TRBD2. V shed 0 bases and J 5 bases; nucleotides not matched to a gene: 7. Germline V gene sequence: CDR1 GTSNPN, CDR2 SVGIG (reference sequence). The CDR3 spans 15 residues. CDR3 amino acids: CAWSVRGGVEETQYF. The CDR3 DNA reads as TGTGCCTGGAGTGTACGCGGGGGGGTGGAGGAGACCCAGTACTTC.

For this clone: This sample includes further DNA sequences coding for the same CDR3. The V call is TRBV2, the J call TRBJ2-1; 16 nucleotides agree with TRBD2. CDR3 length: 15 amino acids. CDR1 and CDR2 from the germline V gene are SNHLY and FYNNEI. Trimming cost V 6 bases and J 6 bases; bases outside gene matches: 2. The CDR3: CASRGTSGGANEQFF. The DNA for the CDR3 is TGTGCCAGCAGGGGGACTAGCGGGGGGGCCAATGAGCAGTTCTTC.

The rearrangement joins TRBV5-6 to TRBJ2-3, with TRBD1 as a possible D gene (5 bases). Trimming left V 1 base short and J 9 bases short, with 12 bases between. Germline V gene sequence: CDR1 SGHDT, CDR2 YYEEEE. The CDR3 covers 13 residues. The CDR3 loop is CASSLLGALTQYF. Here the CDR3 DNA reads TGTGCCAGCAGCTTGTTAGGGGCACTAACGCAGTATTTT.

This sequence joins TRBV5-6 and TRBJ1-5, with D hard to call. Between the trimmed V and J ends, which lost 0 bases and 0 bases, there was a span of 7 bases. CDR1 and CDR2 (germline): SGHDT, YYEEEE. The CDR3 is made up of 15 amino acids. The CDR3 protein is CASSLGLLSNQPQHF. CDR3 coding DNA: TGTGCCAGCAGCTTGGGACTGCTTAGCAATCAGCCCCAGCATTTT.

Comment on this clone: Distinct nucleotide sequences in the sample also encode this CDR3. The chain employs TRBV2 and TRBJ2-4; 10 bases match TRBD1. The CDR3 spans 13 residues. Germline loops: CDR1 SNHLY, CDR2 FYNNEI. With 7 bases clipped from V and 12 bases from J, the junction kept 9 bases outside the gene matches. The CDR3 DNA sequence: TGTGCCAGCAACCTCGGGACAGGGGACGATCAGTACTTC. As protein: CASNLGTGDDQYF.

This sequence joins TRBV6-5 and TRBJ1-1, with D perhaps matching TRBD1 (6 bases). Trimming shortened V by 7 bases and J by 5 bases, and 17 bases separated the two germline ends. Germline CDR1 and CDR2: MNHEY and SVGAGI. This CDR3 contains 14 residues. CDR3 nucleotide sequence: TGTGCCAGCACCAACGGGGGGGCAGGGACTGAAGCTTTCTTT. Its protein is CASTNGGAGTEAFF.

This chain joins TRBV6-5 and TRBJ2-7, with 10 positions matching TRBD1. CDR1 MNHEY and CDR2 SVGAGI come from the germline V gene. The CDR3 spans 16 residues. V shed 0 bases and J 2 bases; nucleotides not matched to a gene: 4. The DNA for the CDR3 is TGTGCCAGCAGTTACTCTGCGGGACAGGGGACCTACGAGCAGTACTTC. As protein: CASSYSAGQGTYEQYF.

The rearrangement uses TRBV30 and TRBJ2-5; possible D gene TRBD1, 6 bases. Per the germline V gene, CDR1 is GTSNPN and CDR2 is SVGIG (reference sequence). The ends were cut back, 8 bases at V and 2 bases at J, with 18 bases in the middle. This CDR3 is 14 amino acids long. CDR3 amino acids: CAHTMGARQETQYF. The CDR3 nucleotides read TGTGCCCACACCATGGGGGCGAGACAAGAGACCCAGTACTTC. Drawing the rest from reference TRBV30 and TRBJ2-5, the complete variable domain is SQTIHQWPATLVQPVGSPLSLECTVEGTSNPNLYWYRQAAGRGLQLLFYSVGIGQISSEVPQNLSASRPQDRQFILSSKKLLLSDSGFYLCAHTMGARQETQYFGPGTRLLVL.

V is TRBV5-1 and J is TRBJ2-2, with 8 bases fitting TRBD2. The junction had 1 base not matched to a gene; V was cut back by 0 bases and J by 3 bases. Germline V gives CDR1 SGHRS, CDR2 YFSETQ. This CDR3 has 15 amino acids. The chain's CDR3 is CASSLVGGDTGELFF. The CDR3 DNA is TGCGCCAGCAGCTTGGTCGGGGGGGACACCGGGGAGCTGTTTTTT.

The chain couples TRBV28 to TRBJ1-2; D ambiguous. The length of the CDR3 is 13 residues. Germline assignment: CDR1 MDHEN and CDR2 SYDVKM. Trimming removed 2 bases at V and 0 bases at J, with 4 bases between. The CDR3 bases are TGTGCCAGCAGTTTACCCACTAACTATGGCTACACCTTC. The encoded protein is CASSLPTNYGYTF.

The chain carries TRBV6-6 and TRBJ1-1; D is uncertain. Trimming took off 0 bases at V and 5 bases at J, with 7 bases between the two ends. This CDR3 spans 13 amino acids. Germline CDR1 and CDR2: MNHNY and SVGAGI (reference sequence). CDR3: CASSYSTLTEAFF. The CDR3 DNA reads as TGTGCCAGCAGTTACTCGACATTAACTGAAGCTTTCTTT.

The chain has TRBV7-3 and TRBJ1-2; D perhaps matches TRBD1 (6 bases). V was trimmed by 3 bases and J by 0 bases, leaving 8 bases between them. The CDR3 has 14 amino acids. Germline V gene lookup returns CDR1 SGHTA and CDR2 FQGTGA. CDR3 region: CASSLDRTNYGYTF. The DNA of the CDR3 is TGTGCCAGCAGCTTGGACAGAACTAACTATGGCTACACCTTC.

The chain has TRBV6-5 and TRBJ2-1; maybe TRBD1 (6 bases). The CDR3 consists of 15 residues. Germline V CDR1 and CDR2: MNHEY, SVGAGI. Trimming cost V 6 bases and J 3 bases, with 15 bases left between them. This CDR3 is CASSPMGAFYNEQFF. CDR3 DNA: TGTGCCAGCAGCCCGATGGGGGCCTTCTACAATGAGCAGTTCTTC.

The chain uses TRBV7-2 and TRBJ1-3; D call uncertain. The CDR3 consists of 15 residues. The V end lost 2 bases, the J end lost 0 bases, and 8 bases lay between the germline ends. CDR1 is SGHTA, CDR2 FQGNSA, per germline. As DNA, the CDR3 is TGTGCCAGCAGCTTACGGGTTAGCTCTGGAAACACCATATATTTT. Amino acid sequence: CASSLRVSSGNTIYF.

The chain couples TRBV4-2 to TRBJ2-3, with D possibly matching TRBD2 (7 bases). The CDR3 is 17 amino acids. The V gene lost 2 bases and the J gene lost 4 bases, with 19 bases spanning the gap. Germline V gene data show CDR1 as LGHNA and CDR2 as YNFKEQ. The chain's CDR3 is CASSQLRGGARSDTQYF. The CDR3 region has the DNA TGTGCCAGCAGCCAACTACGAGGGGGGGCAAGGTCAGATACGCAGTATTTT.

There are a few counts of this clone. The CDR3 sequence: CASSAITDTQYF. CDR3 in DNA: TGTGCCAGCAGCGCCATCACAGATACGCAGTATTTT. The chain has TRBV9 and TRBJ2-3, with no clear D. V was cut by 3 bases and J by 2 bases, with 4 bases left in between. This CDR3 region has 12 residues. CDR1 is SGDLS, CDR2 YYNGEE, per germline.

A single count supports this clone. Written as DNA, the CDR3 is TGTGCCTGGGGGAAGGGACTCCAGTCCAATGAGCAGTTCTTC. It yields the protein CAWGKGLQSNEQFF. The rearrangement uses TRBV30 and TRBJ2-1; TRBD2 is a possible D gene (6 bases). Per germline, CDR1 GTSNPN and CDR2 SVGIG (reference sequence). V lost 5 bases and J lost 6, with 17 bases in between. The CDR3 runs to 14 residues.

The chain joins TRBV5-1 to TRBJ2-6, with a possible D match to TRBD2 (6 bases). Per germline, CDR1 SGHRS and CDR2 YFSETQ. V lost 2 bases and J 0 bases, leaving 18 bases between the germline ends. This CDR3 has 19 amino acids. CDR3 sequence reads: CASSFGPGGDHSGANVLTF. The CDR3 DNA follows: TGCGCCAGCAGCTTCGGCCCAGGCGGGGATCACTCTGGGGCCAACGTCCTGACTTTC. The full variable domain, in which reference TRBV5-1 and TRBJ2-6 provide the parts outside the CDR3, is KAGVTQTPRYLIKTRGQQVTLSCSPISGHRSVSWYQQTPGQGLQFLFEYFSETQRNKGNFPGRFSGRQFSNSRSEMNVSTLELGDSALYLCASSFGPGGDHSGANVLTFGAGSRLTVL.

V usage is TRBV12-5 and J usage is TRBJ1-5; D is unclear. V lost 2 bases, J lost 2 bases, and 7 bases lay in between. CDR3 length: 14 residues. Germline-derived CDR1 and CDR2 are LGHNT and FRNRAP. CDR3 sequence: CASGLYLGNQPQHF. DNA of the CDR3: TGTGCTAGTGGTTTGTATTTAGGCAATCAGCCCCAGCATTTT.

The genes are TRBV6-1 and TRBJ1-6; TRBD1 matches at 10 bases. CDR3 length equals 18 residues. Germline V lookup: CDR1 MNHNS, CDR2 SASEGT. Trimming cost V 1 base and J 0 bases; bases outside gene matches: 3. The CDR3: CASSEEGQGSSYNSPLHF. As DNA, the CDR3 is TGTGCCAGCAGTGAAGAGGGACAGGGGAGCTCCTATAATTCACCCCTCCACTTT.